This T cell receptor beta chain was found in a study of Graves' ophthalmopathy and Graves' hyperthyroidism. From RNA, the CDR3 regions of TCR beta chains were amplified and sequenced. The authors performed first-round RT-PCR with HTBI primers and then a second-round multiplex PCR. TCRdb used MiXCR to reprocess the multiplex PCR reads, holding one entry per CDR3 protein. Of 300,000 to 450,000 distinct CDR3 sequences listed, about a sixth are singletons. This clonotype was seen repeatedly, ten times or more. Clinicians made diagnoses from clinical symptoms, serum thyroxine, TRAb, thyroid ultrasound and orbital computed tomography. Sequenced sample: peripheral blood. The TCR was taken from an adult woman with stable Graves' hyperthyroidism.

DNA for the CDR3: TGTGCCAGCAGCCCTCCCTCGACAGGGTACCAAGAGACCCAGTACTTC. This translates into CASSPPSTGYQETQYF. This chain joins TRBV3-1 and TRBJ2-5, with TRBD1 matching 7 bases. V dropped 4 bases and J dropped 0; count of bases not matched to a gene: 8. The CDR3 length is 16 residues. In germline, CDR1 is LGHDT, CDR2 YNNKEL (reference sequence).